The clone carrying this T cell receptor beta chain appeared a few times. The source of the sample is a study of identical twins. TCRdb redid the calling of the 5' RACE reads with MiXCR, one entry per CDR3 protein. The data show roughly 260,000 distinct CDR3 sequences, over 13% seen once. V lost 3 bases to trimming and J lost 8 bases; unmatched junction nucleotides: 7. Germline CDR1 SGDLS, CDR2 YYNGEE. This CDR3 has 14 amino acids. The clonotype was recovered from a woman younger than 35 in good health. The gene calls are TRBV9 and TRBJ2-1; 8 nucleotides align to TRBD1. Sequencing was done on a sample of memory (CD45RO+) T cells sorted from blood. CDR3 in amino acids: CASSDGTGKDEQFF. Here the CDR3 DNA reads TGTGCCAGCAGCGACGGGACAGGTAAAGATGAGCAGTTCTTC.